The 31 T cell receptor beta chains in this list originate from one sample, sequenced in a study of T cell changes during pregnancy in multiple sclerosis. Measured with immunoSEQ multiplex PCR; TCRdb has only the in-frame clones, and not every one. There are 70,000 to 95,000 clones in the sample; just under 95% occur only once, and about 0.69% lies in the top ten. This specimen was peripheral blood, taken in the second trimester of pregnancy. The receptors were sampled from a female donor in good health, enrolled as a control in a pregnancy study.

This chain connects TRBV18 to TRBJ2-3, with 8 positions matching TRBD2. Germline CDR1 is KGHSH and CDR2 is LQKENI. V dropped 3 bases and J dropped 2; count of bases not matched to a gene: 1. The CDR3 length is 14 residues. The CDR3 region has the DNA TGTGCCAGCTCACCGGGACTAGACACAGATACGCAGTATTTT. This translates into CASSPGLDTDTQYF.

This clone occurred once. The chain couples TRBV5-1 to TRBJ2-7, with D hard to call. This CDR3 is 15 amino acids long. The V end was cut by 0 bases, the J end by 3 bases, with 13 bases between. Germline CDR1 SGHRS, CDR2 YFSETQ. The CDR3 loop reads CASSLARSPYYEQYF. The CDR3 DNA follows: TGCGCCAGCAGCTTGGCCCGGAGTCCATACTACGAGCAGTACTTC.

The chain is built from TRBV19 and TRBJ1-1, with 7 nucleotides matching TRBD1. This CDR3 has 14 residues. V shed 3 bases, J shed 4 bases, and the junction held 5 bases outside the gene matches. From germline, CDR1 is LNHDA and CDR2 SQIVND (reference sequence). The CDR3 nucleotides read TGTGCCAGTAGTATCACAGGGGTCTTCACTGAAGCTTTCTTT. The encoded protein is CASSITGVFTEAFF.

The gene calls are TRBV7-3 and TRBJ2-7, with D uncertain. Germline V gives CDR1 SGHTA, CDR2 FQGTGA. V gave up 3 bases and J gave up 4 bases, with 10 bases separating them. The CDR3 is 13 amino acids. The CDR3 sequence: CASSLPLQYEQYF. As DNA, the CDR3 is TGTGCCAGCAGCTTGCCCCTGCAGTACGAGCAGTACTTC.

This sequence joins TRBV30 and TRBJ1-4, with D hard to call. V lost 0 bases and J lost 0, with 5 bases in between. This CDR3 has 14 amino acids. CDR1 is GTSNPN and CDR2 is SVGIG in the germline V gene (reference sequence). The CDR3 nucleotides are TGTGCCTGGAGTGTCCGCGCAACTAATGAAAAACTGTTTTTT. It is translated as CAWSVRATNEKLFF.

The J gene is TRBJ1-2, the V gene TRBV14, with 10 bases identical to TRBD1. CDR3 length equals 14 residues. V lost 6 bases and J lost 8; bases outside the gene matches: 9. Germline lookup yields CDR1 SGHDN and CDR2 FVKESK. The DNA for the CDR3 is TGTGCCAGCAGTCCCAGACAGGGGGCCGGCGGCTACACCTTC. Translated: CASSPRQGAGGYTF. The full variable domain, with the rest looked up from reference TRBV14 and TRBJ1-2, is EAGVTQFPSHSVIEKGQTVTLRCDPISGHDNLYWYRRVMGKEIKFLLHFVKESKQDESGMPNNRFLAERTGGTYSTLKVQPAELEDSGVYFCASSPRQGAGGYTFGSGTRLTVV.

This chain uses TRBV12-5 with TRBJ2-6; TRBD1 is a possible D gene (6 bases). The CDR3 length is 16 residues. V lost 1 base and J 2 bases, leaving 9 bases between the germline ends. Germline CDR1 is LGHNT and CDR2 is FRNRAP. The CDR3 bases are TGTGCTAGTGGTTTGGAACAGGGAGCTGGGGCCAACGTCCTGACTTTC. This codes for CASGLEQGAGANVLTF.

The chain couples TRBV4-2 to TRBJ2-4, with D possibly TRBD1 on 5 matching bases. CDR3 length equals 16 residues. Germline CDR1 and CDR2: LGHNA and YNFKEQ. V shed 2 bases and J shed 2 bases, with 13 bases lying between them. In nucleotides, the CDR3 is TGTGCCAGCAGCCAACGCAGGGATGCTACCAAAAACATTCAGTACTTC. Its protein is CASSQRRDATKNIQYF.

The CDR3 reads CASSPNTGVYEQYF. As DNA, the CDR3 is TGTGCCAGCTCACCTAATACAGGGGTCTACGAGCAGTACTTC. The chain couples TRBV18 to TRBJ2-7; 7 nucleotides match TRBD1. The CDR3 covers 14 residues. V gave up 3 bases and J gave up 3 bases; unmatched junction bases: 5. Germline CDR1 reads KGHSH; CDR2 reads LQKENI.

The CDR3 protein is CASSLKNPLTTDSPLHF. Written as DNA, the CDR3 is TGTGCCAGCAGCTTAAAGAATCCCCTCACTACGGATTCACCCCTCCACTTT. The V gene is TRBV7-2, the J gene TRBJ1-6, with D uncertain. The CDR3 sequence is 17 residues long. The V end was cut by 2 bases, the J end by 8 bases, with 19 bases between. Germline loops: CDR1 SGHTA, CDR2 FQGNSA.

The chain carries TRBV11-3 and TRBJ1-5; D unclear. V shed 2 bases and J shed 5 bases, with 7 bases lying between them. Germline-derived CDR1 and CDR2 are SGHNT and YENEEA. This CDR3 contains 13 residues. CDR3 loop: CASSLNRYQPQHF. The DNA of the CDR3 is TGTGCCAGCAGCTTAAATCGGTATCAGCCCCAGCATTTT.

This chain links TRBV7-2 with TRBJ2-7, with 8 positions matching TRBD1. V shed 5 bases, J shed 7 bases, and the junction held 13 bases outside the gene matches. Germline V lookup: CDR1 SGHTA, CDR2 FQGNSA. This CDR3 spans 15 amino acids. The CDR3 nucleotides read TGTGCCAGCAGCCGTACTACGACAGGGGCGGGTGAGCAGTACTTC. Its protein product is CASSRTTTGAGEQYF. Using reference TRBV7-2 and TRBJ2-7 for the parts outside the CDR3, the full variable domain is GAGVSQSPSNKVTEKGKDVELRCDPISGHTALYWYRQSLGQGLEFLIYFQGNSAPDKSGLPSDRFSAERTGGSVSTLTIQRTQQEDSAVYLCASSRTTTGAGEQYFGPGTRLTVT.

The rearrangement uses TRBV4-3 and TRBJ2-7; possibly TRBD2 for D (5 bases). V shed 1 base and J shed 2 bases, with 15 bases lying between them. The CDR3 totals 16 residues. Germline-derived CDR1 and CDR2 are LGHNA and YSLEER. Here the CDR3 DNA reads TGCGCCAGCAGCCAAGGGTCTCGGGGAGCAACCTACGAGCAGTACTTC. This codes for CASSQGSRGATYEQYF.

V and J are TRBV5-6 and TRBJ2-4; D perhaps matches TRBD2 (6 bases). Germline CDR1 SGHDT, CDR2 YYEEEE. The CDR3 has 15 residues. Trimming took 0 bases from V and 7 from J, leaving 14 bases between them. The CDR3 sequence is CASSLALAGRNIQYF. CDR3 sequence (DNA): TGTGCCAGCAGCTTGGCCCTAGCAGGGAGGAACATTCAGTACTTC.

As DNA, the CDR3 is TGTGCCAGTAGTACCGGACAGGAATTGGATGGTAATCAGCCCCAGCATTTT. Protein: CASSTGQELDGNQPQHF. The rearrangement joins TRBV19 to TRBJ1-5, with 7 bases lining up with TRBD1. V dropped 4 bases and J dropped 4; count of bases not matched to a gene: 13. Germline-derived CDR1 and CDR2 are LNHDA and SQIVND (reference sequence). The CDR3 covers 17 residues.

This clone turned up a few times. This chain joins TRBV18 and TRBJ1-1; D gene ambiguous. Trimming shortened V by 2 bases and J by 1 base, and 8 bases separated the two germline ends. The CDR3 covers 14 residues. Germline CDR1 and CDR2: KGHSH and LQKENI. The CDR3 is CASSPEQSNTEAFF. CDR3 sequence (DNA): TGTGCCAGCTCACCAGAACAGTCGAACACTGAAGCTTTCTTT.

This chain links TRBV9 with TRBJ1-4; D is possibly TRBD1 (6 bases). This CDR3 contains 13 residues. Germline V lookup: CDR1 SGDLS, CDR2 YYNGEE. The V end was cut by 7 bases, the J end by 3 bases, with 10 bases between. CDR3 residues: CASSGGPNEKLFF. The DNA for the CDR3 is TGTGCCAGCTCGGGGGGCCCTAATGAAAAACTGTTTTTT. Drawing the rest from reference TRBV9 and TRBJ1-4, the complete variable domain is DSGVTQTPKHLITATGQRVTLRCSPRSGDLSVYWYQQSLDQGLQFLIQYYNGEERAKGNILERFSAQQFPDLHSELNLSSLELGDSALYFCASSGGPNEKLFFGSGTQLSVL.

The chain joins TRBV5-6 to TRBJ2-1; 9 bases line up with TRBD2. Germline-derived CDR1 and CDR2 are SGHDT and YYEEEE. Trimming cost V 5 bases and J 4 bases; bases outside gene matches: 10. The CDR3 extends over 16 amino acids. This CDR3 reads CASRPPSGDPYNEQFF. In DNA form, the CDR3 reads TGTGCCAGCAGACCCCCTAGCGGGGATCCATACAATGAGCAGTTCTTC.

J is TRBJ1-2 and V is TRBV6-5; TRBD1 aligns across 7 bases. Germline V gene data show CDR1 as MNHEY and CDR2 as SVGAGI. V dropped 2 bases and J dropped 5; count of bases not matched to a gene: 5. CDR3 size: 14 residues. In DNA, the CDR3 is TGTGCCAGCAGTTACGGCCAGACAGGGTATGGCTACACCTTC. Translation gives CASSYGQTGYGYTF.

This clone occurred a few times. The chain combines TRBV4-1 with TRBJ1-3; D is undetermined. Trimming took off 4 bases at V and 0 bases at J, with 16 bases between the two ends. The CDR3 runs 17 residues. Germline CDR1 MGHRA, CDR2 YSYEKL. CDR3 coding DNA: TGCGCCAGCAGCCGCGGAGGATTGGTCCTCTCTGGAAACACCATATATTTT. Translation gives CASSRGGLVLSGNTIYF.

The chain carries TRBV7-3 and TRBJ2-1; TRBD1 might be the D (6 bases). Germline-derived CDR1 and CDR2 are SGHTA and FQGTGA. The V and J ends lost 1 base and 8 bases respectively, with 12 bases between them. This CDR3 is 14 amino acids long. CDR3 nucleotide sequence: TGTGCCAGCAGCTTAAGAGGACAGCCCCATGAGCAGTTCTTC. This gives the protein CASSLRGQPHEQFF.

The CDR3 DNA sequence: TGTGCCAGCAGAAGGACCCCAGCAGGGCATGGCGAAAAACTGTTTTTT. It is translated as CASRRTPAGHGEKLFF. The chain couples TRBV27 to TRBJ1-4; perhaps TRBD1 as D (5 bases). V lost 6 bases to trimming and J lost 8 bases, with 22 bases between them. This CDR3 comprises 16 residues. Germline assignment: CDR1 MNHEY and CDR2 SMNVEV (reference sequence).

This clone was seen a single time. This rearrangement joins TRBV18 to TRBJ2-7; TRBD1 matches at 8 bases. Germline CDR1 is KGHSH and CDR2 is LQKENI. The V segment lost 2 bases and the J segment 4 bases; nucleotides outside the gene matches: 7. This CDR3 comprises 15 residues. CDR3 coding DNA: TGTGCCAGCTCACCAACCGGACAGGGTTTTTACGAGCAGTACTTC. It encodes CASSPTGQGFYEQYF. Full variable domain (missing parts from reference TRBV18 and TRBJ2-7): NAGVMQNPRHLVRRRGQEARLRCSPMKGHSHVYWYRQLPEEGLKFMVYLQKENIIDESGMPKERFSAEFPKEGPSILRIQQVVRGDSAAYFCASSPTGQGFYEQYFGPGTRLTVT.

The chain recombines TRBV30 with TRBJ2-5; 12 nucleotides line up with TRBD2. Unmatched junction bases numbered 15, after V lost 5 bases and J lost 5 bases. Germline V gene lookup returns CDR1 GTSNPN and CDR2 SVGIG (reference sequence). This CDR3 region has 17 residues. The CDR3 reads CAWGWSSGGALWETQYF. The CDR3 nucleotides read TGTGCCTGGGGGTGGTCTAGCGGGGGGGCCCTTTGGGAGACCCAGTACTTC.

V gene TRBV11-3 combines with J gene TRBJ2-7; D perhaps matches TRBD1 (6 bases). The CDR3 is 14 amino acids. Germline CDR1 SGHNT, CDR2 YENEEA. The germline V and J ends were trimmed by 2 bases and 2 bases, with 10 bases remaining between them. The CDR3 DNA reads TGTGCCAGCAGCTTAACCAGGGGACCCTACGAGCAGTACTTC. As protein: CASSLTRGPYEQYF.

V usage is TRBV9 and J usage is TRBJ1-1; no clear D gene. Germline V CDR1 and CDR2: SGDLS, YYNGEE. The CDR3 is made up of 14 amino acids. Trimming removed 0 bases at V and 4 bases at J, with 10 bases between. CDR3 DNA sequence: TGTGCCAGCAGCGTAGGCGCGGCGGGCACTGAAGCTTTCTTT. Encoded protein: CASSVGAAGTEAFF.

J is TRBJ2-2 and V is TRBV2; 7 nucleotides match TRBD1. V dropped 2 bases and J dropped 3; count of bases not matched to a gene: 3. Germline V CDR1 and CDR2: SNHLY, FYNNEI. The CDR3 extends over 15 amino acids. CDR3 nucleotide sequence: TGTGCCAGCAGTGAAACAGGGGCCGACACCGGGGAGCTGTTTTTT. Its translation is CASSETGADTGELFF.

The rearrangement joins TRBV6-5 to TRBJ1-1; D not certain. The germline V and J ends were trimmed by 0 bases and 2 bases, with 7 bases remaining between them. CDR1 MNHEY and CDR2 SVGAGI come from the germline V gene. The CDR3 totals 14 residues. The CDR3 is CASSYSGRNTEAFF. In nucleotides, the CDR3 is TGTGCCAGCAGTTACTCGGGGAGAAACACTGAAGCTTTCTTT.

The sample holds one count of this clone. The J gene is TRBJ1-1, the V gene TRBV6-5; 7 positions agree with TRBD1. The germline CDR1 and CDR2 sequences are MNHEY and SVGAGI. The V gene end was trimmed by 2 bases and the J gene end by 3 bases; junction bases not matched to a gene: 6. The CDR3 contains 15 residues. The CDR3 sequence is CASSYLAGGYTEAFF. DNA of the CDR3: TGTGCCAGCAGTTACCTGGCAGGGGGGTACACTGAAGCTTTCTTT.

V is TRBV7-3 and J is TRBJ2-1, with 8 positions matching TRBD1. Trimming removed 8 bases from V and 3 bases from J; junction bases left unmatched: 12. CDR1 and CDR2 from the germline V gene are SGHTA and FQGTGA. This CDR3 is built from 16 residues. CDR3 sequence reads: CASGSTDRGFYNEQFF. The CDR3 bases are TGTGCCAGCGGGTCCACCGACAGGGGTTTCTACAATGAGCAGTTCTTC.

The gene calls are TRBV30 and TRBJ1-2; D uncertain. V was trimmed by 5 bases and J by 3 bases, leaving 10 bases between them. CDR1 and CDR2 (germline): GTSNPN, SVGIG (reference sequence). This CDR3 region has 12 residues. CDR3: CAWAGSDYGYTF. The CDR3 DNA reads TGTGCCTGGGCAGGATCCGACTATGGCTACACCTTC.